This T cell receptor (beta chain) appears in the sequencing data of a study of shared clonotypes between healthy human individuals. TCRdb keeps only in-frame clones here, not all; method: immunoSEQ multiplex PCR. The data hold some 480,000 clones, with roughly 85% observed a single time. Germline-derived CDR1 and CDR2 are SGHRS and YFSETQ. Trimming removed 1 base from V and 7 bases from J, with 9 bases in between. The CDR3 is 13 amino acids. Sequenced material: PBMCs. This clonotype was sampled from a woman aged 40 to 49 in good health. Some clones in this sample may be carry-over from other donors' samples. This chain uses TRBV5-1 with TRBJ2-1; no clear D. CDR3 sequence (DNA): TGCGCCAGCAGCTTGATATCAGAGAATGAGCAGTTCTTC. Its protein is CASSLISENEQFF.